This is a list of T cell receptor beta chains from one sample in a study of T cell responses to AZD1222 COVID-19 vaccine. TCRdb's table, derived via immunoSEQ multiplex PCR, lists solely in-frame clones and lacks some. The sample yields around 150,000 clones, roughly 94% seen once. Sequences were derived from peripheral blood, sampled on day 0 of AZD1222 vaccination. These receptor sequences come from an adult in good health. The CDR3 runs from the conserved cysteine through the conserved F or W. The order of the fields is clone size, D gene, J gene, V gene, CDR3 DNA, CDR3 protein. The D gene is left open where the match is weak. The size of a clone is reported for some rows only, either as once, few or many, or as a class for expanded clones.

clone_size: -; d_call: TRBD2; j_call: TRBJ2-3; v_call: TRBV7-8; cdr3_nt: TGTGCCAGCAGCCAGACTAGCTCGAAGGGTACGCAGTATTTT; cdr3_aa: CASSQTSSKGTQYF
clone_size: -; d_call: -; j_call: TRBJ1-1; v_call: TRBV11-2; cdr3_nt: TGTGCCAGCAGCTTATACGGGGGGACTGAAGCTTTCTTT; cdr3_aa: CASSLYGGTEAFF
clone_size: once; d_call: -; j_call: TRBJ1-5; v_call: TRBV12-3/TRBV12-4; cdr3_nt: TGTGCCACCGCAGGAGGGGGCAATCAGCCCCAGCATTTT; cdr3_aa: CATAGGGNQPQHF
clone_size: -; d_call: TRBD1; j_call: TRBJ1-2; v_call: TRBV3-1/TRBV3-2; cdr3_nt: TGTGCCAGCAGCACTCGGACAGGGGAGGGTTATGGCTACACCTTC; cdr3_aa: CASSTRTGEGYGYTF
clone_size: -; d_call: -; j_call: TRBJ2-5; v_call: TRBV5-4; cdr3_nt: TGTGCCAGCAGCCCGGGCGGGATGGGGGAGACCCAGTACTTC; cdr3_aa: CASSPGGMGETQYF
clone_size: once; d_call: TRBD2; j_call: TRBJ2-1; v_call: TRBV29-1; cdr3_nt: TGCAGCGTTGAAGATTTAGGGAGAGCGGGGCCAGTCTCCTACAATGAGCAGTTCTTC; cdr3_aa: CSVEDLGRAGPVSYNEQFF
clone_size: -; d_call: -; j_call: TRBJ2-3; v_call: TRBV6-5; cdr3_nt: TGTGCCAGCGACCGGGACGACACAGATACGCAGTATTTT; cdr3_aa: CASDRDDTDTQYF
clone_size: -; d_call: -; j_call: TRBJ1-1; v_call: TRBV3-1/TRBV3-2; cdr3_nt: TGTGCCAGCAGCCGAACGGGGGAAGCTTTCTTT; cdr3_aa: CASSRTGEAFF
clone_size: once; d_call: -; j_call: TRBJ1-2; v_call: TRBV6-1; cdr3_nt: TGTGCCAGCAGTCCGAGAGGGCTAGGCTACACCTTC; cdr3_aa: CASSPRGLGYTF
clone_size: few; d_call: -; j_call: TRBJ2-1; v_call: TRBV5-4; cdr3_nt: TGTGCCAGCTCCTGGGTGTCCCAAAATGAGCAGTTCTTC; cdr3_aa: CASSWVSQNEQFF
clone_size: once; d_call: -; j_call: TRBJ1-1; v_call: TRBV30; cdr3_nt: TGTGCCTGGAGTCTAGGTATGAACACTGAAGCTTTCTTT; cdr3_aa: CAWSLGMNTEAFF
clone_size: -; d_call: -; j_call: TRBJ1-3; v_call: TRBV3-1/TRBV3-2; cdr3_nt: TGTGCCAGCACGTACTCTGGAAACACCATATATTTT; cdr3_aa: CASTYSGNTIYF
clone_size: -; d_call: TRBD2; j_call: TRBJ2-1; v_call: TRBV29-1; cdr3_nt: TGCAGCGCCGGCCGGGCTAGCGGGAGGAGTGAGCAGTTCTTC; cdr3_aa: CSAGRASGRSEQFF
clone_size: few; d_call: -; j_call: TRBJ1-4; v_call: TRBV5-1; cdr3_nt: TGCGCCAGCAGCTTTGGTCAGACTAATGAAAAACTGTTTTTT; cdr3_aa: CASSFGQTNEKLFF
clone_size: -; d_call: -; j_call: TRBJ2-2; v_call: TRBV7-8; cdr3_nt: TGTGCCAGCAGCCCCCGGGTAGCGGAGAACACCGGGGAGCTGTTTTTT; cdr3_aa: CASSPRVAENTGELFF
clone_size: -; d_call: -; j_call: TRBJ2-6; v_call: TRBV7-9; cdr3_nt: TGTGCCAGCAGCTTAAGTCAGTCTGGGGCCAACGTCCTGACTTTC; cdr3_aa: CASSLSQSGANVLTF
clone_size: -; d_call: TRBD2; j_call: TRBJ2-3; v_call: TRBV7-8; cdr3_nt: TGTGCCAGCAGCTTCCCTATTATTAGCGGGAGGAGGACAGATACGCAGTATTTT; cdr3_aa: CASSFPIISGRRTDTQYF
clone_size: -; d_call: -; j_call: TRBJ1-5; v_call: TRBV14; cdr3_nt: TGTGCCAGCAGCCAAAACAGGAATCAGCCCCAGCATTTT; cdr3_aa: CASSQNRNQPQHF
clone_size: -; d_call: -; j_call: TRBJ2-5; v_call: TRBV5-1; cdr3_nt: TGCGCCAGCAGCTTCCATGGGACCCAGTACTTC; cdr3_aa: CASSFHGTQYF
clone_size: few; d_call: -; j_call: TRBJ1-2; v_call: TRBV3-1/TRBV3-2; cdr3_nt: TGTGCCAGCAGCCAAGGGGTTGGAGGCTACACCTTC; cdr3_aa: CASSQGVGGYTF
clone_size: once; d_call: -; j_call: TRBJ2-1; v_call: TRBV6-5; cdr3_nt: TGTGCCAGCCGGGGCGGACAGGGAGGGGCGTTCTTC; cdr3_aa: CASRGGQGGAFF
clone_size: -; d_call: -; j_call: TRBJ2-1; v_call: TRBV28; cdr3_nt: TGTGCCAGCAGTCCCCCAACCGGGCTTGCGAGTAGAATTAATGAGCAGTTCTTC; cdr3_aa: CASSPPTGLASRINEQFF
clone_size: -; d_call: TRBD2; j_call: TRBJ2-2; v_call: TRBV10-3; cdr3_nt: TGTGCCATCAGTGAGTACTCCCCCGGAGGACTAGCGGGGACCGGGGAGCTGTTTTTT; cdr3_aa: CAISEYSPGGLAGTGELFF
clone_size: -; d_call: -; j_call: TRBJ1-5; v_call: TRBV29-1; cdr3_nt: TGCAGCGTTGAACTATCCCTAGGGCAGCCCCAGCATTTT; cdr3_aa: CSVELSLGQPQHF
clone_size: -; d_call: TRBD2; j_call: TRBJ2-1; v_call: TRBV5-6; cdr3_nt: TGTGCCAGCAGCTTGCTAGCGGGAGGAGTAACCTACAATGAGCAGTTCTTC; cdr3_aa: CASSLLAGGVTYNEQFF
clone_size: -; d_call: -; j_call: TRBJ2-2; v_call: TRBV21-1; cdr3_nt: TGTGCCAGCCCCCTCCCGGGAACTAGCGGGAGAATTAGTGTTTTTGTGACCGGGGAGCTGTTTTTT; cdr3_aa: CASPLPGTSGRISVFVTGELFF
clone_size: -; d_call: -; j_call: TRBJ1-5; v_call: TRBV15; cdr3_nt: TGTGCCACCAGCAGAGAGGGGGGGCAGCCCCAGCATTTT; cdr3_aa: CATSREGGQPQHF
clone_size: -; d_call: TRBD1; j_call: TRBJ1-2; v_call: TRBV9; cdr3_nt: TGTGCCAGCAGCGCCCGCACAGGGGTATTACCCTATGGCTACACCTTC; cdr3_aa: CASSARTGVLPYGYTF
clone_size: -; d_call: TRBD1; j_call: TRBJ1-1; v_call: TRBV9; cdr3_nt: TGTGCCAGCAGCGCTGACGGGCAGGGGAAACAGGGGGCTTTCTTT; cdr3_aa: CASSADGQGKQGAFF
clone_size: -; d_call: -; j_call: TRBJ1-2; v_call: TRBV10-3; cdr3_nt: TGTGCCACCGGGGACATTAATGGTTATGGCTACACCTTC; cdr3_aa: CATGDINGYGYTF
clone_size: -; d_call: TRBD2; j_call: TRBJ2-3; v_call: TRBV6-4; cdr3_nt: TGTGCCAGCAGGGGGACTAGCGGGAGTGCAGATACGCAGTATTTT; cdr3_aa: CASRGTSGSADTQYF
clone_size: -; d_call: TRBD1; j_call: TRBJ1-5; v_call: TRBV28; cdr3_nt: TGTGCCAGCAGTTCGGGACAGCGTTCCCAGCCCCAGCATTTT; cdr3_aa: CASSSGQRSQPQHF
clone_size: -; d_call: -; j_call: TRBJ2-1; v_call: TRBV10-3; cdr3_nt: TGTGCCATCAGTGCTTCGCGCGAGAATTACAATGAGCAGTTCTTC; cdr3_aa: CAISASRENYNEQFF
clone_size: -; d_call: -; j_call: TRBJ2-6; v_call: TRBV19; cdr3_nt: TGTGCCAGTGGGCAACTACTTGACCCTGGGGCCAACGTCCTGACTTTC; cdr3_aa: CASGQLLDPGANVLTF